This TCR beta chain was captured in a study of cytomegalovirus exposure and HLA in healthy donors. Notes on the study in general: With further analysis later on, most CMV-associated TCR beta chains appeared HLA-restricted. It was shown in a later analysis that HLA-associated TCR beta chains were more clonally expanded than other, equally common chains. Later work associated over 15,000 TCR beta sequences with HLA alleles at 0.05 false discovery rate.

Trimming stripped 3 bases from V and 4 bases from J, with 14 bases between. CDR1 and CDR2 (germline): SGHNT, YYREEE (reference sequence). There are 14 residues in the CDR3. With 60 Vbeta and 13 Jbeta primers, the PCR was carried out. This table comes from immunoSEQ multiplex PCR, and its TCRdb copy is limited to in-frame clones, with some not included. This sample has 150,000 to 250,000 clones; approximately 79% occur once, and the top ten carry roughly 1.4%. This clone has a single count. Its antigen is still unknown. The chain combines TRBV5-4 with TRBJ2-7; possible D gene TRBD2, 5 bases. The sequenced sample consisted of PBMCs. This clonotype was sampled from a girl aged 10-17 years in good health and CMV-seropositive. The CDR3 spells CASSSPGNPYEQYF. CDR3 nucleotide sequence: TGTGCCAGCAGCTCTCCGGGAAACCCATACGAGCAGTACTTC.